This T cell receptor beta chain came from a study of T cells in Graves' hyperthyroidism and ophthalmopathy. Trimming pared 6 bases from V and 4 bases from J, leaving 15 bases between. CDR3 size: 14 residues. Germline lookup yields CDR1 LNHDA and CDR2 SQIVND (reference sequence). Regions amplified from RNA transcripts were the TCR beta CDR3 regions. HTBI primers were the set used in a first-round RT-PCR of the TCR CDR3. Each CDR3 protein gets one entry after TCRdb re-called the multiplex PCR reads with MiXCR. The table includes approximately 590,000 distinct CDR3 sequences, around 42% detected once. The rearrangement joins TRBV19 to TRBJ1-1; perhaps TRBD1 as D (6 bases). The clonotype originates from a woman aged 18-29 years with Graves' hyperthyroidism. The sample consisted of peripheral blood or thyroid tissue (not recorded which). The CDR3, as DNA: TGTGCCAGTAGCCCAACAGGGCGGAGCACTGAAGCTTTCTTT. It codes for CASSPTGRSTEAFF.